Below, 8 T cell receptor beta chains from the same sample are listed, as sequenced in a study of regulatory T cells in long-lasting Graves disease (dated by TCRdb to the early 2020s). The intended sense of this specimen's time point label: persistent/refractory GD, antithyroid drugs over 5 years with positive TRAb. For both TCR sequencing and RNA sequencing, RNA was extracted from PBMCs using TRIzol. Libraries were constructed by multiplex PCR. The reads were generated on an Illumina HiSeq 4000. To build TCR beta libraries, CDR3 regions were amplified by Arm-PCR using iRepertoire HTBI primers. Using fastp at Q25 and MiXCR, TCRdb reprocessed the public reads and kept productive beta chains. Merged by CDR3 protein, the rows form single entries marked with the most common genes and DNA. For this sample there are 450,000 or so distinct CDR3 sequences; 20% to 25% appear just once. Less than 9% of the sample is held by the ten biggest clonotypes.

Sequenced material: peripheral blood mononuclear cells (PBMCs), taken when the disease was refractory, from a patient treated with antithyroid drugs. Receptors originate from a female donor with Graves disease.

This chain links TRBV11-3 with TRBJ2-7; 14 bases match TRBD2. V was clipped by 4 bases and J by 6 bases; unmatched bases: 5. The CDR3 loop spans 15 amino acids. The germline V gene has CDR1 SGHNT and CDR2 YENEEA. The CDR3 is CASSSRGLAGAEQYF. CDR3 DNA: TGTGCCAGCAGCTCAAGGGGACTAGCGGGAGCCGAGCAGTACTTC.

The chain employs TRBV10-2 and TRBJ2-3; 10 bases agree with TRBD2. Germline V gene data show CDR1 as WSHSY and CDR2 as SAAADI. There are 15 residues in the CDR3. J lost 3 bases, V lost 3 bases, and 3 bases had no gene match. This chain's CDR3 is CASSDLAGETDTQYF. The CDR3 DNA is TGCGCCAGCAGTGATCTAGCGGGAGAGACAGATACGCAGTATTTT.

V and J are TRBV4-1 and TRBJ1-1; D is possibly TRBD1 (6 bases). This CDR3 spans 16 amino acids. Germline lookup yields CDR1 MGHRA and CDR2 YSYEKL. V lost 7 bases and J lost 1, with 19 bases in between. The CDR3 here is CASITTGGGRNTEAFF. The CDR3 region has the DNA TGCGCCAGCATCACAACGGGGGGGGGGCGGAACACTGAAGCTTTCTTT.

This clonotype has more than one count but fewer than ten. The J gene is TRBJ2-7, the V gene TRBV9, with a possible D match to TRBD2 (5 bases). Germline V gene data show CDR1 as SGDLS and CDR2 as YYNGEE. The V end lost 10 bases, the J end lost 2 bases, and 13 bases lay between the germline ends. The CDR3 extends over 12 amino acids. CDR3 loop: CAPRRRPYEQYF. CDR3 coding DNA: TGTGCCCCCAGGAGGAGGCCCTACGAGCAGTACTTC. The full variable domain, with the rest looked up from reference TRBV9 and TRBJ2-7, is DSGVTQTPKHLITATGQRVTLRCSPRSGDLSVYWYQQSLDQGLQFLIQYYNGEERAKGNILERFSAQQFPDLHSELNLSSLELGDSALYFCAPRRRPYEQYFGPGTRLTVT.

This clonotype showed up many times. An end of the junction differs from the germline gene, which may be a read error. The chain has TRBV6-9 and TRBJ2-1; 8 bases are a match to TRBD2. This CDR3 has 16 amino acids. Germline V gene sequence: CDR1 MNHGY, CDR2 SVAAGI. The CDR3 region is CASSYGAGGGYSEQFF. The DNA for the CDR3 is TGTGCCAGCAGTTACGGTGCGGGAGGAGGGTACAGTGAGCAGTTCTTC.

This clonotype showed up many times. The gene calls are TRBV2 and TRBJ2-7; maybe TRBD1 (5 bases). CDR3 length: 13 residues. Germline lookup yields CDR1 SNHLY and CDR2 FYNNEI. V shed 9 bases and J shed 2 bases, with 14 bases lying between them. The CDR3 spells CASAQDAAYEQYF. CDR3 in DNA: TGTGCCAGTGCACAGGACGCAGCCTACGAGCAGTACTTC. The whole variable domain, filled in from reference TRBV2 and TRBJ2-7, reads EPEVTQTPSHQVTQMGQEVILRCVPISNHLYFYWYRQILGQKVEFLVSFYNNEISEKSEIFDDQFSVERPDGSNFTLKIRSTKLEDSAMYFCASAQDAAYEQYFGPGTRLTVT.

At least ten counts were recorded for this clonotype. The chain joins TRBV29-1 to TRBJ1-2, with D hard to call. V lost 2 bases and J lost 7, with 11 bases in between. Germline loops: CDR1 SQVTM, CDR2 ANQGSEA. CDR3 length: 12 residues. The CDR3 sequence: CSVEQHFSGYTF. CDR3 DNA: TGCAGCGTTGAACAGCACTTCTCTGGCTACACCTTC. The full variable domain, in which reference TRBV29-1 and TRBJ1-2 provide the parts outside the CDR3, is SAVISQKPSRDICQRGTSLTIQCQVDSQVTMMFWYRQQPGQSLTLIATANQGSEATYESGFVIDKFPISRPNLTFSTLTVSNMSPEDSSIYLCSVEQHFSGYTFGSGTRLTVV.

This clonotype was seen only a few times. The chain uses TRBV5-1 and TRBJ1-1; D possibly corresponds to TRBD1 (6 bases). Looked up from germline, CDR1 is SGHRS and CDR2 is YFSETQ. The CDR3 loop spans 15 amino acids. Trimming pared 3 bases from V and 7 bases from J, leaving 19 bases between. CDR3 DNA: TGCGCCAGCAGCTCAGAGGGGGTTGAGAAACTTGAAGCTTTCTTT. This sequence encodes CASSSEGVEKLEAFF.